One and the same sample provided the 16 T cell receptor beta chains below, sequenced in a study of CD8+ T cells in alopecia areata. Extraction and reverse transcription of RNA yielded cDNA as the sequencing template. Libraries were prepared by immunoSEQ multiplex PCR; TCRdb keeps only in-frame clonotypes and omits some of them. The table includes about 5,900 clones, roughly 61% detected once. Treatment defined: oral pan-JAK inhibitor, 5-10 mg twice daily. Sampling of alopecia areata patients yielded lesional scalp punch biopsies as well as peripheral blood. Sequencing was performed on skin, taken around week 31, from a patient treated with tofacitinib. The receptors were sampled from a human donor with alopecia areata.

The chain joins TRBV5-1 to TRBJ2-3, with 7 bases matching TRBD1. Germline CDR1 is SGHRS and CDR2 is YFSETQ. Losses at the gene ends were 3 bases for V and 2 bases for J; bases not matched to a gene: 6. This CDR3 is 15 amino acids long. CDR3 region: CASSWTGLNTDTQYF. For the CDR3, the DNA is TGCGCCAGCAGCTGGACAGGCTTAAACACAGATACGCAGTATTTT.

This chain links TRBV6-1 with TRBJ1-1; D unclear. Germline-derived CDR1 and CDR2 are MNHNS and SASEGT. The length of the CDR3 is 10 residues. Trimming pared 8 bases from V and 3 bases from J, leaving 4 bases between. The CDR3 sequence: CASGYTEAFF. For the CDR3, the DNA is TGTGCCAGCGGATACACTGAAGCTTTCTTT.

The V call is TRBV7-8, the J call TRBJ2-5; TRBD2 aligns across 13 bases. The CDR3 extends over 17 amino acids. CDR1 is SGHVS, CDR2 FQNEAQ, per germline. The V gene end was trimmed by 9 bases and the J gene end by 3 bases; junction bases not matched to a gene: 13. The CDR3 nucleotides read TGTGCCAGTCGCGGGCGTACCGGGACTAGCGGGAAAGAGACCCAGTACTTC. Its translation is CASRGRTGTSGKETQYF. The full variable domain, in which reference TRBV7-8 and TRBJ2-5 provide the parts outside the CDR3, is GAGVSQSPRYKVAKRGQDVALRCDPISGHVSLFWYQQALGQGPEFLTYFQNEAQLDKSGLPSDRFFAERPEGSVSTLKIQRTQQEDSAVYLCASRGRTGTSGKETQYFGPGTRLLVL.

This chain connects TRBV19 to TRBJ1-2; the D gene is possibly TRBD1 (5 bases). With 5 bases removed from V and 0 bases from J, the gap between germline ends came to 16 bases. CDR1 and CDR2 from the germline V gene are LNHDA and SQIVND (reference sequence). CDR3 length equals 16 residues. CDR3 nucleotides: TGTGCCAGTAGTGCTACCGGGACCGAACCTAACTATGGCTACACCTTC. This translates into CASSATGTEPNYGYTF.

This sequence joins TRBV7-9 and TRBJ1-5; D is perhaps TRBD1 (5 bases). Germline V gene data show CDR1 as SEHNR and CDR2 as FQNEAQ (reference sequence). The CDR3 extends over 14 amino acids. V was clipped by 5 bases and J by 7 bases, with 15 bases between them. CDR3 loop: CASSPQGVRQPQHF. The CDR3 bases are TGTGCCAGCAGCCCACAAGGGGTAAGGCAGCCCCAGCATTTT.

The rearrangement uses TRBV15 and TRBJ1-2; TRBD1 aligns across 7 bases. J gave up 4 bases and V 1 base, and 3 bases lay outside the gene matches. This CDR3 region has 14 residues. Germline lookup yields CDR1 LNHNV and CDR2 YYDKDF (reference sequence). CDR3 sequence: CATSRAGGGYGYTF. The DNA of the CDR3 is TGTGCCACCAGCAGAGCAGGGGGTGGCTATGGCTACACCTTC.

The chain employs TRBV5-5 and TRBJ2-4; D perhaps matches TRBD2 (5 bases). The V gene's germline CDR1 is SGHKS and CDR2 YYEKEE (reference sequence). Trimming took off 0 bases at V and 2 bases at J, with 18 bases between the two ends. The CDR3 loop spans 18 amino acids. The CDR3 sequence: CASSLARVERVTKNIQYF. In nucleotides, the CDR3 is TGTGCCAGCAGCTTGGCGCGGGTGGAGAGAGTGACCAAAAACATTCAGTACTTC.

The chain has TRBV15 and TRBJ1-5, with D uncertain. Trimming stripped 2 bases from V and 3 bases from J, with 14 bases between. The CDR3 has 16 residues. Germline loops: CDR1 LNHNV, CDR2 YYDKDF (reference sequence). The chain's CDR3 is CATSRTQALYNQPQHF. The CDR3 DNA sequence: TGTGCCACCAGCAGAACCCAGGCCCTGTACAATCAGCCCCAGCATTTT.

The rearrangement joins TRBV7-2 to TRBJ2-3; 14 bases map to TRBD2. CDR3 size: 15 residues. Germline assignment: CDR1 SGHTA and CDR2 FQGNSA. Trimming took 5 bases from V and 6 from J; bases not matched to a gene: 4. CDR3 residues: CASSRLAGGRDTQYF. CDR3 DNA: TGTGCCAGCAGCAGACTAGCGGGGGGGAGGGATACGCAGTATTTT.

V and J are TRBV20-1 and TRBJ2-7; D not certain. The V end lost 0 bases, the J end lost 7 bases, and 7 bases lay between the germline ends. The CDR3 loop spans 11 amino acids. Germline V gene data show CDR1 as DFQATT and CDR2 as SNEGSKA (reference sequence). CDR3 protein: CSARDLVEQYF. The CDR3 nucleotides read TGCAGTGCTAGAGATTTAGTAGAGCAGTACTTC.

The rearrangement uses TRBV6-5 and TRBJ2-3, with 7 bases identical to TRBD2. CDR3 size: 15 residues. After removal of 6 bases from V and 4 bases from J, the junction contained 10 bases not matched to a gene. Germline V gene sequence: CDR1 MNHEY, CDR2 SVGAGI. The CDR3: CASRRLALGPDTQYF. In DNA, the CDR3 is TGTGCCAGCAGGAGACTAGCCCTTGGCCCAGATACGCAGTATTTT.

This sequence joins TRBV7-3 and TRBJ2-3; D is perhaps TRBD1 (6 bases). Trimming pared 1 base from V and 2 bases from J, leaving 10 bases between. CDR1 and CDR2 (germline): SGHTA, FQGTGA. The CDR3 length is 15 residues. The CDR3 sequence: CASSLMGTPTDTQYF. The CDR3 DNA reads TGTGCCAGCAGCTTAATGGGGACACCCACAGATACGCAGTATTTT.

This clone was counted only a few times. The chain uses TRBV5-8 and TRBJ1-5; the D gene is possibly TRBD1 (6 bases). Germline assignment: CDR1 SGHTS and CDR2 YDEGEE. This CDR3 contains 13 residues. Trimming shortened V by 6 bases and J by 3 bases, and 10 bases separated the two germline ends. The CDR3 sequence is CASNGQNNQPQHF. Here the CDR3 DNA reads TGTGCCAGCAACGGACAGAACAATCAGCCCCAGCATTTT.

The chain is built from TRBV7-9 and TRBJ1-5; perhaps TRBD1 as D (6 bases). V was cut by 6 bases and J by 6 bases, with 9 bases left in between. The CDR3 is 12 amino acids. Germline V gives CDR1 SEHNR, CDR2 FQNEAQ (reference sequence). CDR3 protein: CASRQGTQPQHF. The CDR3 coding sequence is TGTGCCAGCAGGCAGGGGACTCAGCCCCAGCATTTT.

About this clone: Other DNA sequences in the sample encode the same CDR3. This chain connects TRBV7-9 to TRBJ2-2; D unresolved. Germline CDR1 reads SEHNR; CDR2 reads FQNEAQ (reference sequence). The length of the CDR3 is 14 residues. Trimming took off 1 base at V and 5 bases at J, with 8 bases between the two ends. The CDR3 DNA reads TGTGCCAGCAGCTTAGATCGCCGGACCGGGGAGCTGTTTTTT. This encodes CASSLDRRTGELFF.

The gene calls are TRBV7-4 and TRBJ2-7; D is perhaps TRBD1 (5 bases). V was clipped by 3 bases and J by 0 bases, with 9 bases between them. Looked up from germline, CDR1 is SGHVT and CDR2 is SQSDAQ. This CDR3 spans 14 amino acids. CDR3 sequence (DNA): TGTGCCAGCAGCTTGACAGCCAGCTCCTACGAGCAGTACTTC. It codes for CASSLTASSYEQYF.